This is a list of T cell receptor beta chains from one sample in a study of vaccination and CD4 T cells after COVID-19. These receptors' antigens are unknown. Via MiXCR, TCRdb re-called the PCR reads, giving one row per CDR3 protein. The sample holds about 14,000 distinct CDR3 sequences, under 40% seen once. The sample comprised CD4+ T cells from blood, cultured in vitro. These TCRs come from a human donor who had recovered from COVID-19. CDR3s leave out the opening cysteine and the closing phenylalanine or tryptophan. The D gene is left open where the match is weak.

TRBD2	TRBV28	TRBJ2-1	ASRVGLAENEQF
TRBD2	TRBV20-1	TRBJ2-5	SARDGGRAVETQY
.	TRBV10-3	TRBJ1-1	AISPRATEAF
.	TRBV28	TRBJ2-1	ASSLTRTYNEQF
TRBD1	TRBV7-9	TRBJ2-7	ASSLADRVDSYEQY
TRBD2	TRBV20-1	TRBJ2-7	SASETKLATSHEQY
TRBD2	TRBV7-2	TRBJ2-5	ASSNRLAGGVGTQY
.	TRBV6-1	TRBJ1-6	ASSEGRVISPLH
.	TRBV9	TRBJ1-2	ASSVSEGSYGYT
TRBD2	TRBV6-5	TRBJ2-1	ASSYPTFRTSGSHNEQF
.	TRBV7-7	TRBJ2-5	ASSRDVQETQY
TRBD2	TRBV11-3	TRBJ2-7	ASSLVAGSYEQY
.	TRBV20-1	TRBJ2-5	SAPFGVGRSQY
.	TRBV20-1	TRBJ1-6	SAIGGSYNSPLH
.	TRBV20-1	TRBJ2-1	SAEGWGDLPIEQF
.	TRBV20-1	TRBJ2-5	SAKRSAIFQETQY
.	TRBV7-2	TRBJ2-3	ASSPQRGGPGTDTQY
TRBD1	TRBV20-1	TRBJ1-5	SARKDRGLGNQPQH
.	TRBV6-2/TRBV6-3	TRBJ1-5	ASSRTHTTRGQPQH
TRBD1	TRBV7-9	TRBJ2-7	ASSLTMRWGQGAYEQY
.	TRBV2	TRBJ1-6	ASSDQIASPLH
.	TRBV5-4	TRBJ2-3	ASSFSSPDTQY
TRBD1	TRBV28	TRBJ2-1	ASSFPDRGHEQF
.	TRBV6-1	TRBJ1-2	ASSRGPDYGYT
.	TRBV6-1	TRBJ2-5	ASSTPGLGVETQY
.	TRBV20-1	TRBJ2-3	SALDRLTGPTVTQY
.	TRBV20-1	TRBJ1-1	SARASRGRLNTEAF
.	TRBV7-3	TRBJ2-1	ASSFDHQAGTYNEQF
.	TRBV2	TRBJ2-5	ASSDPRRGDLKETQY
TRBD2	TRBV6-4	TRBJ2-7	ASSYGLAGGSRRNEQY
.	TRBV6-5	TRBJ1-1	ASSYSLWVWTTEAF
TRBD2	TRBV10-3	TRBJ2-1	AISESRAGVRASYNEQF
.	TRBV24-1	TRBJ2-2	ATSDYNTGELF
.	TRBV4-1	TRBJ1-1	ASSQPYNYDSDSEAF